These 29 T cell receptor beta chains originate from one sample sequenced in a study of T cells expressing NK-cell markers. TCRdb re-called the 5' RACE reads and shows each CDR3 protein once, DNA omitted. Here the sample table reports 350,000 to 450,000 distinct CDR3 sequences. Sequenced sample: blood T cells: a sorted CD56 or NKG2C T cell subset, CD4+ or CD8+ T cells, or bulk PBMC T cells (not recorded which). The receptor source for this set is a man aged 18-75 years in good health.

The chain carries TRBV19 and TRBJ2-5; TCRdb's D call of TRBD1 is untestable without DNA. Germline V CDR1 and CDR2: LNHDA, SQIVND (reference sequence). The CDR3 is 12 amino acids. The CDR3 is CASKDRQETQYF.

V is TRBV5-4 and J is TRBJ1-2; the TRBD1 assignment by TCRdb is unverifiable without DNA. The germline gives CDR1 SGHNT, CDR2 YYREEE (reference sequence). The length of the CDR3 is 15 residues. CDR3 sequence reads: CASSLGTGQSYGYTF.

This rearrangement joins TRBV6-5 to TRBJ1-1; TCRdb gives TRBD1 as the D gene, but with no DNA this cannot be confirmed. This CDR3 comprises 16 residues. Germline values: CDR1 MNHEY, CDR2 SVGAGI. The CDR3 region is CASSYPVTGGGTEAFF.

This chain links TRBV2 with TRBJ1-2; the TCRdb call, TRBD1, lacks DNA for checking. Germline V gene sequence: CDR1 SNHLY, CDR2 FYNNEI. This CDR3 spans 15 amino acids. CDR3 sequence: CASSGFDRKLYGYTF. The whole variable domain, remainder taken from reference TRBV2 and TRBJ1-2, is EPEVTQTPSHQVTQMGQEVILRCVPISNHLYFYWYRQILGQKVEFLVSFYNNEISEKSEIFDDQFSVERPDGSNFTLKIRSTKLEDSAMYFCASSGFDRKLYGYTFGSGTRLTVV.

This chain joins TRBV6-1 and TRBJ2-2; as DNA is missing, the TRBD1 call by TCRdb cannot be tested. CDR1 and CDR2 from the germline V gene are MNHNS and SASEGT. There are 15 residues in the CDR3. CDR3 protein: CASSEPGTNTGELFF.

The CDR3 sequence is CASSETGLGSDTQYF. The chain combines TRBV12-3 or TRBV12-4 with TRBJ2-3; TCRdb names TRBD2, which stays unverified in the absence of DNA. The CDR3 spans 15 residues.

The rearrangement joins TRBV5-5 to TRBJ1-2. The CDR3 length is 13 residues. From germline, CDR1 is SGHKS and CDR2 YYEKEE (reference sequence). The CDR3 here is CASSSSMDYGYTF.

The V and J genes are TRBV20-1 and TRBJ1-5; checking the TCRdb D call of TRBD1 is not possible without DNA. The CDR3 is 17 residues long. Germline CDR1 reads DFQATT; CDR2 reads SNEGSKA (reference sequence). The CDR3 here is CSASRDRTGSSNQPQHF.

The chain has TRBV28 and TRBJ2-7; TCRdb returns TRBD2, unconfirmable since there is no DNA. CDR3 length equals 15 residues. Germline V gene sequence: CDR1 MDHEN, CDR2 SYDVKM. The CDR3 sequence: CATSQLSGGSYEQYF.

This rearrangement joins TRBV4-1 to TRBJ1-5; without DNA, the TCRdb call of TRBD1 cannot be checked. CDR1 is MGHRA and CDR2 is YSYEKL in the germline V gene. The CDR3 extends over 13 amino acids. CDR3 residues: CASSQARAQPQHF.

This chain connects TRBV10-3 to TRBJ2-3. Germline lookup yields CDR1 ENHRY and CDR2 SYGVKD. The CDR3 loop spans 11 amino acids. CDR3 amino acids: CAILFSDTQYF.

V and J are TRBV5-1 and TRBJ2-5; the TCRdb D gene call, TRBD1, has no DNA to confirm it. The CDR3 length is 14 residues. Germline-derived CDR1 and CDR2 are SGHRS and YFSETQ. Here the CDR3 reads CASSLEQGRETQYF.

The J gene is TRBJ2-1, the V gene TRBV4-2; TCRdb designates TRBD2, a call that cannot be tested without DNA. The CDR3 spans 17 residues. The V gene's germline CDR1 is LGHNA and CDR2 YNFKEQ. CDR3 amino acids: CASSVRPGLAAYNEQFF.

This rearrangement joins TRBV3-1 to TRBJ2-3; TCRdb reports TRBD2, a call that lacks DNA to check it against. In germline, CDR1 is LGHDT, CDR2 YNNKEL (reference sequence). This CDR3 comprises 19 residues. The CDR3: CASSQDTGGLAWGTDTQYF.

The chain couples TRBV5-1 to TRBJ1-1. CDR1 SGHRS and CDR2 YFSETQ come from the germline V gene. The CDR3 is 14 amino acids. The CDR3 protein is CASSRNLVDTEAFF.

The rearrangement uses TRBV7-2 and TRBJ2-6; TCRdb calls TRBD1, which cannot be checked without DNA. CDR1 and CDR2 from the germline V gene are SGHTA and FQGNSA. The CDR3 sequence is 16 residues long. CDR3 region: CASSLGGASGANVLTF.

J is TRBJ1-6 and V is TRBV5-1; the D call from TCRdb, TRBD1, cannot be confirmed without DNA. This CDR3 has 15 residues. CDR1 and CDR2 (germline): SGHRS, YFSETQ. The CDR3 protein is CASSGTQGLNSPLHF.

The CDR3 spells CASSVTNAYEQYF. This chain links TRBV6-2 or TRBV6-3 with TRBJ2-7. The CDR3 length is 13 residues. Germline CDR1 and CDR2: MNHEY and SVGEGT.

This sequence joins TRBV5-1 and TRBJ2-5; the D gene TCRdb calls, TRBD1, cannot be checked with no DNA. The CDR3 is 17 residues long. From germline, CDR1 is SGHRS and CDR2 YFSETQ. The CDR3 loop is CASYLTNYFGQKETQYF.

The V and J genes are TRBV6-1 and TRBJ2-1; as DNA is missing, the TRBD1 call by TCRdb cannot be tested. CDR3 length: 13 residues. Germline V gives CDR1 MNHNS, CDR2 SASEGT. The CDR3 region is CASSPKGQVKQFF.

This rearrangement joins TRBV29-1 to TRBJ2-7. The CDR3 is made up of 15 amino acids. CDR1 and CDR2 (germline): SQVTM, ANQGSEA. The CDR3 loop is CSVEAGGGSSYEQYF.

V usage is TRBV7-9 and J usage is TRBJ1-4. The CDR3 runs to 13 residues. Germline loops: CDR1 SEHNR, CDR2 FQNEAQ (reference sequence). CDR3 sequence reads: CASSPTVPEKLFF. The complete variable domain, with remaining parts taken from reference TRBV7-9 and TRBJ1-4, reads DTGVSQNPRHKITKRGQNVTFRCDPISEHNRLYWYRQTLGQGPEFLTYFQNEAQLEKSRLLSDRFSAERPKGSFSTLEIQRTEQGDSAMYLCASSPTVPEKLFFGSGTQLSVL.

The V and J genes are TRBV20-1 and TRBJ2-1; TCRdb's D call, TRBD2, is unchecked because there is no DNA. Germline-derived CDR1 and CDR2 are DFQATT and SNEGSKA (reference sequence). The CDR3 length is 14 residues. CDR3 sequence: CSARVRLAEPKQFF.

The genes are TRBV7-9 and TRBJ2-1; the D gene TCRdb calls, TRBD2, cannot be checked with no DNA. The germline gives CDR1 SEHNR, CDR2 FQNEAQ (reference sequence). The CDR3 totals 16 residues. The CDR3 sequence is CASSLDGLALRNEQFF.

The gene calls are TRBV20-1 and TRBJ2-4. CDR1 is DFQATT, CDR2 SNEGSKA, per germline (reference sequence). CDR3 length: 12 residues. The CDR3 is CSTSGLKNIQYF.

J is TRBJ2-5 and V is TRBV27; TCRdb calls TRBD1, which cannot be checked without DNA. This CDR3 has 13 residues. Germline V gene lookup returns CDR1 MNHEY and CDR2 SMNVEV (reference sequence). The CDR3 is CASSTLRGETQYF.

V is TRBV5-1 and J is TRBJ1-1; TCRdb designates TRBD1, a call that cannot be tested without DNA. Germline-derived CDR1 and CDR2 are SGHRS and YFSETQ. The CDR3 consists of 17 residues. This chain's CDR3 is CASSLDGRVMGDTEAFF.

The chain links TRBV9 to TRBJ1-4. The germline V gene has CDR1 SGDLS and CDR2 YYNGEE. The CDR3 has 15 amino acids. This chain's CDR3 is CASSLQGLQGEKLFF.

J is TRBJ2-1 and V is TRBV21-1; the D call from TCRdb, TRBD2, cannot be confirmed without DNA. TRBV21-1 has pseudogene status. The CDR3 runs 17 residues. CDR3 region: CASSKDFASADCDEQFF.